This passage covers 22 T cell receptor beta chains from one sample sequenced in a study of blood T cell repertoires in COVID-19. Sequencing was performed with immunoSEQ multiplex PCR; in TCRdb, only in-frame clones are kept and a portion is missing. The sample has a few hundred thousand clones, less than 90% seen once. Specimen: peripheral blood. These receptors originate from a man aged 40-50 years with active or convalescent COVID-19.

This rearrangement joins TRBV11-1 to TRBJ2-7; 13 bases are a match to TRBD2. Germline values: CDR1 SGHAT, CDR2 FQDESV (reference sequence). This CDR3 is 15 amino acids long. V trimming: 5 bases; J trimming: 3 bases; junction bases outside the gene matches: 4. The CDR3 bases are TGTGCCAGCAGCCCCGGACTAGCGGGAGTCTACGAGCAGTACTTC. This translates into CASSPGLAGVYEQYF.

The J gene is TRBJ1-2, the V gene TRBV19; possibly TRBD1 for D (6 bases). Germline CDR1 and CDR2: LNHDA and SQIVND (reference sequence). The CDR3 covers 14 residues. The ends were cut back, 5 bases at V and 8 bases at J, with 18 bases in the middle. CDR3 loop: CASSHTGTSKGYTF. The CDR3 nucleotides are TGTGCCAGTAGTCACACCGGGACAAGCAAAGGCTACACCTTC.

This CDR3 reads CATLAGGNTGELFF. For the CDR3, the DNA is TGTGCCACCCTAGCGGGGGGTAACACCGGGGAGCTGTTTTTT. The chain links TRBV19 to TRBJ2-2; 11 positions match TRBD2. The junction had 3 bases not matched to a gene; V was cut back by 10 bases and J by 2 bases. Germline assignment: CDR1 LNHDA and CDR2 SQIVND (reference sequence). This CDR3 comprises 14 residues.

The CDR3 here is CASSQGGSYTGELFF. The DNA of the CDR3 is TGCGCCAGCAGCCAAGGAGGCAGCTACACCGGGGAGCTGTTTTTT. The V and J genes are TRBV4-1 and TRBJ2-2; D is uncertain. The CDR3 extends over 15 amino acids. The ends were cut back, 1 base at V and 3 bases at J, with 9 bases in the middle. In germline, CDR1 is MGHRA, CDR2 YSYEKL.

This clone was seen a few times. This chain connects TRBV7-9 to TRBJ2-7; 7 positions match TRBD1. With V trimmed by 5 bases and J by 1 base, 8 bases remained unmatched. Per germline, CDR1 SEHNR and CDR2 FQNEAQ (reference sequence). The CDR3 runs 15 residues. The CDR3 DNA reads TGTGCCAGCAGCCCCCGGGACAGAGCTTCCTACGAGCAGTACTTC. Translating it yields CASSPRDRASYEQYF.

The CDR3 loop reads CASSPLAVTEAFF. As DNA, the CDR3 is TGTGCCAGCTCACCTCTGGCAGTCACTGAAGCTTTCTTT. V gene TRBV18 combines with J gene TRBJ1-1; D uncertain. Germline V lookup: CDR1 KGHSH, CDR2 LQKENI. This CDR3 comprises 13 residues. The germline V and J ends were trimmed by 3 bases and 4 bases, with 9 bases remaining between them. Full variable domain (outside the CDR3, taken from reference TRBV18 and TRBJ1-1): NAGVMQNPRHLVRRRGQEARLRCSPMKGHSHVYWYRQLPEEGLKFMVYLQKENIIDESGMPKERFSAEFPKEGPSILRIQQVVRGDSAAYFCASSPLAVTEAFFGQGTRLTVV.

V gene TRBV5-1 combines with J gene TRBJ1-4; 7 nucleotides line up with TRBD1. This CDR3 region has 16 residues. V lost 4 bases to trimming and J lost 5 bases; unmatched junction nucleotides: 11. Germline loops: CDR1 SGHRS, CDR2 YFSETQ. The CDR3 nucleotides are TGCGCCAGCAGCCCAGGGGGTCCGGATGGGAATGAAAAACTGTTTTTT. It is translated as CASSPGGPDGNEKLFF. Together with reference TRBV5-1 and TRBJ1-4, the CDR3 gives the full variable domain: KAGVTQTPRYLIKTRGQQVTLSCSPISGHRSVSWYQQTPGQGLQFLFEYFSETQRNKGNFPGRFSGRQFSNSRSEMNVSTLELGDSALYLCASSPGGPDGNEKLFFGSGTQLSVL.

The chain couples TRBV14 to TRBJ1-1, with 7 nucleotides matching TRBD1. After removal of 2 bases from V and 8 bases from J, the junction contained 5 bases not matched to a gene. Germline loops: CDR1 SGHDN, CDR2 FVKESK. This CDR3 comprises 13 residues. CDR3 nucleotide sequence: TGTGCCAGCAGCCAAAATCCAGGGGGAGAAGCTTTCTTT. The encoded protein is CASSQNPGGEAFF.

The chain has TRBV24-1 and TRBJ2-3; D is unclear. The CDR3 is 14 amino acids. The germline V gene encodes CDR1 KGHDR and CDR2 SFDVKD. With 4 bases removed from V and 2 bases from J, the gap between germline ends came to 9 bases. The CDR3 nucleotides are TGTGCCACCAGTGACCCGAGTGACACAGATACGCAGTATTTT. This encodes CATSDPSDTDTQYF.

This chain uses TRBV30 with TRBJ1-1, with D possibly matching TRBD1 (6 bases). The germline gives CDR1 GTSNPN, CDR2 SVGIG (reference sequence). With 5 bases removed from V and 6 bases from J, the gap between germline ends came to 7 bases. The CDR3 has 10 residues. The CDR3 here is CAWGGPEAFF. In DNA form, the CDR3 reads TGTGCCTGGGGGGGGCCTGAAGCTTTCTTT. Complete variable domain (other parts from reference TRBV30 and TRBJ1-1): SQTIHQWPATLVQPVGSPLSLECTVEGTSNPNLYWYRQAAGRGLQLLFYSVGIGQISSEVPQNLSASRPQDRQFILSSKKLLLSDSGFYLCAWGGPEAFFGQGTRLTVV.

This clone was recorded once. This rearrangement joins TRBV11-2 to TRBJ2-5, with D uncertain. V lost 4 bases to trimming and J lost 4 bases, with 16 bases between them. Germline V CDR1 and CDR2: SGHAT, FQNNGV. This CDR3 has 15 amino acids. CDR3 protein: CASSSPTGLRETQYF. In nucleotides, the CDR3 is TGTGCCAGCAGCTCCCCGACTGGCCTTAGAGAGACCCAGTACTTC.

V and J are TRBV5-8 and TRBJ2-2; D might be TRBD1 (6 bases). CDR1 SGHTS and CDR2 YDEGEE come from the germline V gene. Trimming removed 4 bases from V and 7 bases from J, with 14 bases in between. This CDR3 has 14 amino acids. In DNA, the CDR3 is TGTGCCAGCAGCCCCCAGACAGGTTTCGGGGAGCTGTTTTTT. This translates into CASSPQTGFGELFF.

Remarks on this clone: Different DNA sequences within this sample yield the same CDR3. The rearrangement joins TRBV20-1 to TRBJ2-1; D may be TRBD1 (6 bases). Germline V lookup: CDR1 DFQATT, CDR2 SNEGSKA (reference sequence). Trimming took off 6 bases at V and 9 bases at J, with 12 bases between the two ends. The CDR3 is 11 residues long. The CDR3 spells CSASPRGEQFF. As DNA, the CDR3 is TGCAGTGCCAGTCCCAGGGGTGAGCAGTTCTTC.

The J gene is TRBJ2-7, the V gene TRBV29-1; possibly TRBD1 for D (7 bases). CDR3 size: 12 residues. V gave up 7 bases and J gave up 5 bases, with 15 bases separating them. The germline gives CDR1 SQVTM, CDR2 ANQGSEA. The CDR3 DNA reads as TGCAGCGGGAGACAGGGAGGCAACGAGCAGTACTTC. Amino acid sequence: CSGRQGGNEQYF.

The chain uses TRBV5-1 and TRBJ2-7; D gene unclear. The CDR3 consists of 11 residues. V was shortened by 0 bases and J by 7 bases, with 5 bases between the two germline ends. Germline V gives CDR1 SGHRS, CDR2 YFSETQ. The CDR3 DNA follows: TGCGCCAGCAGCTTGGCCGTTGAGCAGTACTTC. Protein sequence: CASSLAVEQYF.

The rearrangement joins TRBV19 to TRBJ2-7, with 7 bases that match TRBD2. The V segment lost 1 base and the J segment 3 bases; nucleotides outside the gene matches: 9. There are 16 residues in the CDR3. Germline V gene lookup returns CDR1 LNHDA and CDR2 SQIVND (reference sequence). CDR3: CASSIGSGLAVYEQYF. The CDR3 DNA follows: TGTGCCAGTAGTATAGGATCGGGGCTAGCGGTCTACGAGCAGTACTTC.

This rearrangement joins TRBV3-1 (or the pseudogene TRBV3-2) to TRBJ1-3; D possibly corresponds to TRBD1 (5 bases). Germline CDR1 reads LGHDT; CDR2 reads YNNKEL (reference sequence). Trimming shortened V by 3 bases and J by 0 bases, and 18 bases separated the two germline ends. CDR3 size: 18 residues. The CDR3 DNA reads TGTGCCAGCAGCCACCACTCCTTACAGGCTTTCTCTGGAAACACCATATATTTT. Residues: CASSHHSLQAFSGNTIYF.

The chain couples TRBV7-6 to TRBJ1-4; 7 bases line up with TRBD1. The length of the CDR3 is 17 residues. The germline V gene has CDR1 SGHVS and CDR2 FNYEAQ. The V gene end was trimmed by 2 bases and the J gene end by 5 bases; junction bases not matched to a gene: 11. CDR3 sequence reads: CASSLIVAGGTNEKLFF. For the CDR3, the DNA is TGTGCCAGCAGCTTAATCGTAGCAGGGGGAACGAATGAAAAACTGTTTTTT.

This chain uses TRBV25-1 with TRBJ1-4; D not resolved. CDR3 size: 12 residues. CDR1 is MGHDK, CDR2 SYGVNS, per germline. Deletions cut 8 bases from V and 7 bases from J, with 11 bases between. The CDR3 DNA is TGTGCCAGCGGCTTTCCCAGTGAAAAACTGTTTTTT. Translating it yields CASGFPSEKLFF.

The chain combines TRBV5-6 with TRBJ2-5, with D possibly TRBD2 on 6 matching bases. Deletions cut 4 bases from V and 4 bases from J, with 14 bases between. The CDR3 length is 14 residues. The germline V gene has CDR1 SGHDT and CDR2 YYEEEE. CDR3 residues: CASSLRLVGETQYF. The DNA for the CDR3 is TGTGCCAGCAGCCTTCGACTAGTAGGAGAGACCCAGTACTTC.

This clone was observed once. The chain employs TRBV30 and TRBJ2-1; D perhaps matches TRBD2 (7 bases). Per the germline V gene, CDR1 is GTSNPN and CDR2 is SVGIG (reference sequence). V was trimmed by 6 bases and J by 4 bases, leaving 22 bases between them. The CDR3 loop spans 16 amino acids. In DNA form, the CDR3 reads TGTGCCTGCCTCCCGGTAGGGAGGGGGAGATACAATGAGCAGTTCTTC. Its protein is CACLPVGRGRYNEQFF.

The chain employs TRBV15 and TRBJ2-2, with D perhaps matching TRBD1 (6 bases). Germline V lookup: CDR1 LNHNV, CDR2 YYDKDF (reference sequence). This CDR3 has 15 amino acids. Trimming took off 3 bases at V and 6 bases at J, with 14 bases between the two ends. CDR3 coding DNA: TGTGCCACCAGCAGCCGATCAGGGGTTGCCGGGGAGCTGTTTTTT. It translates to CATSSRSGVAGELFF.